Reported below is one T cell receptor beta chain. This entry is derived from a study of blood T cell repertoires in COVID-19. In germline, CDR1 is MNHNS, CDR2 SASEGT. V was cut by 6 bases and J by 3 bases, with 5 bases left in between. CDR3 length equals 12 residues. While infection was still active, Seattle patients were enrolled and then followed longitudinally. Produced via immunoSEQ multiplex PCR; TCRdb's table is partial and in-frame only. The sample yields around 310,000 clones, roughly 90% seen once. The sequencing sample was made of peripheral blood. The V and J genes are TRBV6-1 and TRBJ2-2; D unresolved. This TCR was recovered from a woman aged 35 to 49 with COVID-19, enrolled during active disease. The CDR3 coding sequence is TGTGCCAGCAGCTCCTACACCGGGGAGCTGTTTTTT. Its translation is CASSSYTGELFF.